Following are 17 T cell receptor beta chains from one sample sequenced in a study of blood T cells in healthy people across ages. A second 7 to 11 cycle PCR used barcoded and J-beta primers. TCRdb recomputed calls from the 5' RACE reads with MiXCR, one row per CDR3 protein. The repertoire consists of about 640,000 distinct CDR3 sequences, with about 53% occurring once and the leading ten covering around 37%. Sequencing input: blood. These receptors all stem from a man aged 55 to 70 in good health.

The genes are TRBV7-8 and TRBJ1-1; no reliable D call. The CDR3 length is 13 residues. The ends were cut back, 8 bases at V and 3 bases at J, with 13 bases in the middle. Germline V gives CDR1 SGHVS, CDR2 FQNEAQ. The CDR3 bases are TGTGCCAGCGTGACCAGTACGTACACTGAAGCTTTCTTT. This sequence encodes CASVTSTYTEAFF.

This clonotype appeared a few times. The V call is TRBV5-1, the J call TRBJ2-5; maybe TRBD1 (8 bases). V lost 6 bases, J lost 4 bases, and 19 bases lay in between. In germline, CDR1 is SGHRS, CDR2 YFSETQ. The CDR3 is 15 residues long. The CDR3 bases are TGCGCCAGCAACAACCGGACAGGGAGGGGAGAGACCCAGTACTTC. It specifies CASNNRTGRGETQYF.

This clonotype was counted only a few times. The V call is TRBV29-1, the J call TRBJ2-5; D might be TRBD1 (6 bases). Trimming removed 5 bases from V and 3 bases from J, with 10 bases in between. The V gene's germline CDR1 is SQVTM and CDR2 ANQGSEA. The CDR3 covers 12 residues. The chain's CDR3 is CSVYRDKETQYF. The CDR3 coding sequence is TGCAGCGTTTACAGGGATAAAGAGACCCAGTACTTC.

The chain is built from TRBV20-1 and TRBJ2-3, with D possibly being TRBD1 (5 bases). The V gene's germline CDR1 is DFQATT and CDR2 SNEGSKA (reference sequence). V was clipped by 6 bases and J by 4 bases, with 17 bases between them. The CDR3 consists of 14 residues. CDR3 sequence reads: CSAPNTDTSDTQYF. The CDR3 coding sequence is TGCAGTGCCCCTAACACGGACACGTCAGATACGCAGTATTTT.

This chain joins TRBV5-1 and TRBJ2-2, with 10 nucleotides matching TRBD1. The V gene's germline CDR1 is SGHRS and CDR2 YFSETQ. Germline trimming cut 4 bases from V and 4 bases from J; bases unmatched to any gene: 7. The CDR3 spans 16 residues. CDR3 bases: TGCGCCAGCAGCCCGTCCCGGGACAGGGGCACCGGGGAGCTGTTTTTT. Its translation is CASSPSRDRGTGELFF.

This clonotype was picked up a small number of times. The gene calls are TRBV6-5 and TRBJ1-6, with D hard to call. Trimming pared 5 bases from V and 9 bases from J, leaving 17 bases between. The CDR3 length is 15 residues. Germline CDR1 MNHEY, CDR2 SVGAGI. The chain's CDR3 is CASSRLDGDRSPLHF. As DNA, the CDR3 is TGTGCCAGCAGTCGGTTGGATGGGGATCGTTCACCCCTCCACTTT.

This chain connects TRBV9 to TRBJ2-3; the D call may be TRBD1 or TRBD2 (6 bases each). The V end was cut by 3 bases, the J end by 9 bases, with 14 bases between. The CDR3 is 13 amino acids. Germline V gives CDR1 SGDLS, CDR2 YYNGEE. CDR3 residues: CASSGDRGGTQYF. In DNA form, the CDR3 reads TGTGCCAGCAGCGGCGACCGAGGGGGGACGCAGTATTTT.

This rearrangement joins TRBV7-2 to TRBJ2-3; D is possibly TRBD1 (5 bases). Germline-derived CDR1 and CDR2 are SGHTA and FQGNSA. Trimming cost V 1 base and J 0 bases, with 11 bases left between them. The CDR3 has 16 amino acids. The CDR3 is CASSLGWGFSTDTQYF. The DNA of the CDR3 is TGTGCCAGCAGCTTAGGGTGGGGCTTCAGCACAGATACGCAGTATTTT.

V usage is TRBV20-1 and J usage is TRBJ2-3; maybe TRBD1 (6 bases). The V end was cut by 5 bases, the J end by 4 bases, with 13 bases between. The CDR3 is 13 residues long. Germline lookup yields CDR1 DFQATT and CDR2 SNEGSKA (reference sequence). CDR3 nucleotide sequence: TGCAGTGCTCCCCCAGGGGCCTCAGATACGCAGTATTTT. Residues: CSAPPGASDTQYF.

This clonotype has only a few counts. The J gene is TRBJ2-1, the V gene TRBV18; D perhaps matches TRBD2 (6 bases). The CDR3 covers 13 residues. V gave up 1 base and J gave up 9 bases, with 10 bases separating them. CDR1 and CDR2 from the germline V gene are KGHSH and LQKENI. The CDR3 is CASSPLPSAEQFF. In DNA, the CDR3 is TGTGCCAGCTCACCACTTCCTAGCGCTGAGCAGTTCTTC.

V is TRBV5-1 and J is TRBJ2-5; D remains unclear. The CDR3 is 16 amino acids. Trimming shortened V by 2 bases and J by 2 bases, and 16 bases separated the two germline ends. Germline V gene data show CDR1 as SGHRS and CDR2 as YFSETQ. CDR3 protein: CASSLGSAMGQETQYF. The CDR3 DNA is TGCGCCAGCAGCTTAGGGTCGGCGATGGGGCAAGAGACCCAGTACTTC. The variable domain in full, with the rest retrieved from reference TRBV5-1 and TRBJ2-5, is KAGVTQTPRYLIKTRGQQVTLSCSPISGHRSVSWYQQTPGQGLQFLFEYFSETQRNKGNFPGRFSGRQFSNSRSEMNVSTLELGDSALYLCASSLGSAMGQETQYFGPGTRLLVL.

V and J are TRBV20-1 and TRBJ2-1; D uncertain. The CDR3 loop spans 12 amino acids. The germline V gene has CDR1 DFQATT and CDR2 SNEGSKA (reference sequence). V was trimmed by 6 bases and J by 4 bases, leaving 10 bases between them. The CDR3 DNA follows: TGCAGTGCCGAAATACCTTACAATGAGCAGTTCTTC. It codes for CSAEIPYNEQFF.

The J gene is TRBJ2-3, the V gene TRBV6-2 or TRBV6-3; D unresolved. Trimming cost V 7 bases and J 0 bases, with 17 bases left between them. Germline-derived CDR1 and CDR2 are MNHEY and SVGEGT. CDR3 size: 16 residues. As DNA, the CDR3 is TGTGCCAGCAACAGCTTCCGGACCCTTAGCACAGATACGCAGTATTTT. This sequence encodes CASNSFRTLSTDTQYF.

The genes are TRBV12-3 or TRBV12-4 and TRBJ1-6, with 9 bases lining up with TRBD1. V was clipped by 5 bases and J by 9 bases; unmatched bases: 5. This CDR3 has 14 amino acids. The CDR3 region is CASSTGTGFSPLHF. In DNA form, the CDR3 reads TGTGCCAGCAGTACCGGGACAGGGTTTTCACCCCTCCACTTT.

The V call is TRBV2, the J call TRBJ1-2, with TRBD1 matching over 8 bases. The CDR3 consists of 15 residues. Germline lookup yields CDR1 SNHLY and CDR2 FYNNEI. Trimming at V came to 2 bases and at J to 8 bases, leaving 10 bases not matched to a gene. CDR3 DNA sequence: TGTGCCAGCAGTGAAATAATCGCAGGGGGCCGGGGCTACACCTTC. Translation: CASSEIIAGGRGYTF.

This clonotype occurred a few times. This chain joins TRBV10-3 and TRBJ2-7; TRBD1 agrees at 10 bases. This CDR3 contains 14 residues. Trimming cost V 3 bases and J 3 bases; bases outside gene matches: 2. Germline lookup yields CDR1 ENHRY and CDR2 SYGVKD. This CDR3 reads CAISDGQGGYEQYF. DNA for the CDR3: TGTGCCATCAGTGACGGACAGGGGGGCTACGAGCAGTACTTC.

The chain joins TRBV20-1 to TRBJ1-2; 7 bases are a match to TRBD1. This CDR3 has 14 residues. The germline gives CDR1 DFQATT, CDR2 SNEGSKA (reference sequence). V dropped 5 bases and J dropped 0; count of bases not matched to a gene: 6. The CDR3 bases are TGCAGTGCTTACGAGGGGGCCTCTAACTATGGCTACACCTTC. Translation: CSAYEGASNYGYTF.